This is a list of T cell receptor beta chains from one sample in a study of CD8 T cells in Susac syndrome. TCRdb ran MiXCR on the immunoSEQ multiplex PCR reads and lists one entry per CDR3 protein. The sample has approximately 230,000 distinct CDR3 sequences, 90% to 95% seen once; the top ten hold 0.065% to 0.075%. Sequencing used CD4+ T cells from PBMCs. These receptor sequences come from a human donor with multiple sclerosis. Both conserved end residues are part of each CDR3. Not every row has a clone size; where given, it reads once, few, many or a size class.

clone size	V gene	CDR3 protein
NA	TRBV5-1	CASSQTGTATYEQYF
NA	TRBV7-8	CASSPGDRRVNEQFF
NA	TRBV29-1	CSARTGGGGELFF
NA	TRBV14	CASSQVKARETQYF
NA	TRBV27	CASCRSIAYNEQFF
few	TRBV7-7	CASSPSGTTNTGELFF
NA	TRBV24-1	CATSQQSTGELFF
NA	TRBV9	CASSVVEAAPLHF
NA	TRBV6-4	CASSDRITSGGGNTGELFF
NA	TRBV6-5	CASSYSIGGGDTGTDAQYF
NA	TRBV18	CASSAGVTEAFF
NA	TRBV9	CASSPRGLLANTGELFF
NA	TRBV5-1	CASSLGLAGSEQFF
NA	TRBV7-7	CASSSQAGTGELFF
NA	TRBV6-9	CASSYCSGSGVTEAFF
NA	TRBV12-3/TRBV12-4	CASSPVGVPYNEQFF
NA	TRBV6-6	CASSPSGTQHF
NA	TRBV4-1	CASRTGDLPIGELFF
NA	TRBV29-1	CSVIDTGGNADVLTF
NA	TRBV6-6	CASKDRGRGTEAFF
NA	TRBV4-1	CASSRGEDYTF
once	TRBV5-1	CASSLGVRGGANTGELFF
NA	TRBV4-1	CASSHPPGTSGGRNTGELFF
NA	TRBV19	CASSRDREETEAFF
NA	TRBV30	CAWSHGTTGNTIYF
NA	TRBV20-1	CSASRQDRDEKLFF
NA	TRBV2	CASSVLAVNTGELFF
NA	TRBV3-1	CASSPSGGGIDGYTF
NA	TRBV29-1	CSVDIANYGYTF
NA	TRBV7-2	CASSSGLAGMETQYF
NA	TRBV6-5	CASSPRQMNTEAFF
NA	TRBV2	CAGSRDLGADTQYF
NA	TRBV19	CASSMGGPMNTEAFF
NA	TRBV19	CASSGTGRSYEQYF
NA	TRBV30	CAWRGLAKNTGELFF
NA	TRBV7-2	CASSLVAGGGELFF
NA	TRBV6-1	CASTGRGSWGNQPQHF
NA	TRBV21-1	CASSQPRAEAYEQYF
once	TRBV4-1	CASSQVFAGTRETQYF
NA	TRBV10-3	CAISESNSGTQYF
NA	TRBV3-1	CASSQDRGQGYYGYTF
NA	TRBV19	CASSIRPGTGSPSPLHF
NA	TRBV7-2	CASSLDRGLSGYTF